What follows is one TCR beta chain and its context. The V gene lost 7 bases and the J gene lost 0 bases, with 10 bases spanning the gap. CDR1 MNHEY and CDR2 SVGAGI come from the germline V gene. This CDR3 is 14 amino acids long. The data belong to a study of blood T cell repertoires in COVID-19. The method was immunoSEQ multiplex PCR; TCRdb's version includes in-frame clones alone and lacks a portion of them. The table records 220,000 or so clones, around 82% of them present only once. This sequence joins TRBV6-5 and TRBJ1-5; tentatively, D is TRBD1 (5 bases). Specimen: peripheral blood. The origin of this receptor is a woman aged 55-75 years with acute or convalescent COVID-19. CDR3 region: CASITRVSNQPQHF. CDR3 DNA: TGTGCCAGCATTACCAGGGTTAGCAATCAGCCCCAGCATTTT.